These T cell receptor beta chains were read from a single sample in a study of CD8 T cells in Susac syndrome. TCRdb ran MiXCR on the immunoSEQ multiplex PCR reads and lists one entry per CDR3 protein. The profile shows 80,000 or so distinct CDR3 sequences, around 96% of them singletons. Source material: CD8+ T cells from PBMCs. These receptor sequences come from a human donor with Susac syndrome. CDR3s include the opening cysteine and the closing phenylalanine or tryptophan. D genes are given only for firm matches. Size tells how often a clone was seen (once, few, many) or the class of an expanded clone, and some rows leave it out.

cdr3_nt cdr3_aa j_call v_call d_call clone_size
TGTGCCAGCAGTGCCGATACTAGCTCCTACGAGCAGTACTTC CASSADTSSYEQYF TRBJ2-7 TRBV27 . .
TGTGCCTGGAGCCCCCTCCGGATGCGTCCGCCTTACGAGCAGTACTTC CAWSPLRMRPPYEQYF TRBJ2-7 TRBV30 . .
TGTGCCACCAGCCAGATGCGTGGGGTCAGCCAGCCCCAGCATTTT CATSQMRGVSQPQHF TRBJ1-5 TRBV15 . .
TGCAGCGTTGATGGGGGGCTGTGGGCTTTCTTT CSVDGGLWAFF TRBJ1-1 TRBV29-1 . .
TGTGCCAGCAGCTTAGAGAGGGCGCGGGGCGAGCAGTACTTC CASSLERARGEQYF TRBJ2-7 TRBV7-9 . .
TGTGCCAGCAGTTACGGGGAGGGGGGGTACAATGAGCAGTTCTTC CASSYGEGGYNEQFF TRBJ2-1 TRBV6-5 . .
TGTGCCAGCACCCTCGTCGGAGAAAACATTCAGTACTTC CASTLVGENIQYF TRBJ2-4 TRBV6-2/TRBV6-3 . .
TGTGCCAGCAGCTTCGTTACTAGCACAGATACGCAGTATTTT CASSFVTSTDTQYF TRBJ2-3 TRBV5-6 . .
TGTGCCAGCAGGATCGGGAGGGGAGGTGAGCAGTTCTTC CASRIGRGGEQFF TRBJ2-1 TRBV6-2/TRBV6-3 TRBD2 .
TGTGCCAGCGGGGTAGGGGCAGGGGAGCAGTACTTC CASGVGAGEQYF TRBJ2-7 TRBV2 . .
TGTGCCAGCAGCTTAGGGGGGTTTGAGCAGTTCTTC CASSLGGFEQFF TRBJ2-1 TRBV7-9 . .
TGTGCCAGCACCCGCGGGACAATTTACAATGAGCAGTTCTTC CASTRGTIYNEQFF TRBJ2-1 TRBV12-3/TRBV12-4 . .
TGCAGTGCTAGAGATCAAAGAGGCTACGAGCAGTACTTC CSARDQRGYEQYF TRBJ2-7 TRBV20-1 . .
TGCAGTGCTAGAGATCTGCAAAACACTGAAGCTTTCTTT CSARDLQNTEAFF TRBJ1-1 TRBV20-1 . .
TGCGCCAGCAGCTTGGCACAGGGGGGCACAGATACGCAGTATTTT CASSLAQGGTDTQYF TRBJ2-3 TRBV5-1 TRBD1 .
TGCAGCGTTAACGGACAAGTCGGACCATCTGGGGCCAACGTCCTGACTTTC CSVNGQVGPSGANVLTF TRBJ2-6 TRBV29-1 . .
TGTGCCAGCACCCAGGGGGGCGATATGGGTTCACCCCTCCACTTT CASTQGGDMGSPLHF TRBJ1-6 TRBV2 TRBD1 .
TGTGCCTGGAGTGTTGGAAACTCCTACAATGAGCAGTTCTTC CAWSVGNSYNEQFF TRBJ2-1 TRBV30 . .
TGTGCCAGCAGCCGCCGACAGGGTAGGATGGAGACCCAGTACTTC CASSRRQGRMETQYF TRBJ2-5 TRBV7-9 TRBD1 .
TGTGCCATGGACCCTGATGAGGCTTGGCAGACCCAGTACTTC CAMDPDEAWQTQYF TRBJ2-5 TRBV24-1 . .
TGCGCCAGCAGCTGGGACTACACAGATACGCAGTATTTT CASSWDYTDTQYF TRBJ2-3 TRBV5-1 TRBD2 .
TGTGCCAGCAGTTTCTCCTCCTCTGGGGCCAACGTCCTGACTTTC CASSFSSSGANVLTF TRBJ2-6 TRBV6-5 . few
TGTGCCAGTAGTACTACAGGACTAGAAGAGACCCAGTACTTC CASSTTGLEETQYF TRBJ2-5 TRBV19 TRBD2 .
TGCGCCAGCAGCCAAGCCAGCGGATCCTACAATGAGCAGTTCTTC CASSQASGSYNEQFF TRBJ2-1 TRBV4-3 . .
TGCAGCGTTGATGCAGAACTTGAAGCTTTCTTT CSVDAELEAFF TRBJ1-1 TRBV29-1 . once
TGTGCCAGCAGTGCCGACTCTGGGGCCAACGTCCTGACTTTC CASSADSGANVLTF TRBJ2-6 TRBV2 . .
TGTGCCACCAGCAGAGATAAGGTACTGAATCAGCCCCAGCATTTT CATSRDKVLNQPQHF TRBJ1-5 TRBV15 . .
TGTGCCAGCAGCCTTAGCGGGAGTGGCCACAATGAGCAGTTCTTC CASSLSGSGHNEQFF TRBJ2-1 TRBV9 TRBD2 .
TGCAGCGCCCCACTATCTGGCTGGAACACTGAAGCTTTCTTT CSAPLSGWNTEAFF TRBJ1-1 TRBV29-1 . .
TGTGCCAGCAGCGTAACTCAAACCGGGACAGGGAATGGCTACACCTTC CASSVTQTGTGNGYTF TRBJ1-2 TRBV9 TRBD1 .
TGCAGCGTTGTAGCGGCGACCTCCTACAATGAGCAGTTCTTC CSVVAATSYNEQFF TRBJ2-1 TRBV29-1 . .
TGCAGTGCTAGAGACCGGGACTGGGACTACAATGAGCAGTTCTTC CSARDRDWDYNEQFF TRBJ2-1 TRBV20-1 . .
TGCAGCGTTGAAGATCCCCAAACCAGGGCAGGGAGCCAAGAGACCCAGTACTTC CSVEDPQTRAGSQETQYF TRBJ2-5 TRBV29-1 . .
TGCAGTGGAGAGGGGGGGGCCTACGAGCAGTACTTC CSGEGGAYEQYF TRBJ2-7 TRBV20-1 . .
TGTGCCAGCAACCCCCTTGGGGACCTCTATGGCTACACCTTC CASNPLGDLYGYTF TRBJ1-2 TRBV2 . .
TGTGCCAGCAGCAGCGGGGGGGCAGATACGCAGTATTTT CASSSGGADTQYF TRBJ2-3 TRBV6-6 TRBD2 .
TGTGCCAGTAGTATTTCAGGCTCCTACAATGAGCAGTTCTTC CASSISGSYNEQFF TRBJ2-1 TRBV19 . once
TGTGCCAGCAGCCAAGACACTATTGGTGAGCAGTTCTTC CASSQDTIGEQFF TRBJ2-1 TRBV3-1 . .
TGCGCCAGCAGCGGCCAGTCGGACAATGAGCAGTTCTTC CASSGQSDNEQFF TRBJ2-1 TRBV5-1 . .
TGCGCCAGCAGCCAAGACTCCCTAGGACTAGCGGACAATGAGCAGTTCTTC CASSQDSLGLADNEQFF TRBJ2-1 TRBV4-1 TRBD2 .
TGTGCCAGCAGCCCTCGGGGGACTAGCTCTGGGGCCAACGTCCTGACTTTC CASSPRGTSSGANVLTF TRBJ2-6 TRBV13 TRBD2 .
TGTGCCAGCAGCTTGCCCGGGACTTCCCGCAATGAGCAGTTCTTC CASSLPGTSRNEQFF TRBJ2-1 TRBV7-8 . .
TGTGCCAGCAGTCCAACGGGTCCCACAGATACGCAGTATTTT CASSPTGPTDTQYF TRBJ2-3 TRBV6-5 . .
TGTGCCAGCAGCCATCCGGGACTGGGCCATGGCTACACCTTC CASSHPGLGHGYTF TRBJ1-2 TRBV7-9 . .
TGTGCCAGCAGCCTAACAAAGGTCCTAAGGTTGGGTACCCTAGCCAAAAACATTCAGTACTTC CASSLTKVLRLGTLAKNIQYF TRBJ2-4 TRBV3-1 . .
TGTGCCAGCAGTAAGTCAAGCGGTAGCTCCTACAATGAGCAGTTCTTC CASSKSSGSSYNEQFF TRBJ2-1 TRBV27 . once
TGCGCCAGCAGCTCCGGGACAGGTATCTCTGGGGCCAACGTCCTGACTTTC CASSSGTGISGANVLTF TRBJ2-6 TRBV5-1 TRBD1 .
TGCGCCAGCAGCCAAGATCTAGGGGCTGGCTATGGCTACACCTTC CASSQDLGAGYGYTF TRBJ1-2 TRBV4-3 . .
TGTGCCAGCAGCCCCGCCGGCGGACGGAGGTCCTACGAGCAGTACTTC CASSPAGGRRSYEQYF TRBJ2-7 TRBV11-2 . .
TGCAGTGCTAGACCCCTCGAGATTAGCAATCAGCCCCAGCATTTT CSARPLEISNQPQHF TRBJ1-5 TRBV20-1 . once
TGTGCCAGCAGTTACGGGACAGGAGGGGCCAACGTCCTGACTTTC CASSYGTGGANVLTF TRBJ2-6 TRBV6-2/TRBV6-3 TRBD1 .
TGCAGCGTTGAAGGCCCCGGACTCACAGATACGCAGTATTTT CSVEGPGLTDTQYF TRBJ2-3 TRBV29-1 . .
TGCAGCGTCGATATGCGGGGTGGCTACACCTTC CSVDMRGGYTF TRBJ1-2 TRBV29-1 . .
TGTGCCAGCAGTCCCGGGGTTTCCTACGAGCAGTACTTC CASSPGVSYEQYF TRBJ2-7 TRBV27 . .
TGTGCCAGCAGCCCCGGGGACGCCGCCAAAGAGACCCAGTACTTC CASSPGDAAKETQYF TRBJ2-5 TRBV7-9 . .